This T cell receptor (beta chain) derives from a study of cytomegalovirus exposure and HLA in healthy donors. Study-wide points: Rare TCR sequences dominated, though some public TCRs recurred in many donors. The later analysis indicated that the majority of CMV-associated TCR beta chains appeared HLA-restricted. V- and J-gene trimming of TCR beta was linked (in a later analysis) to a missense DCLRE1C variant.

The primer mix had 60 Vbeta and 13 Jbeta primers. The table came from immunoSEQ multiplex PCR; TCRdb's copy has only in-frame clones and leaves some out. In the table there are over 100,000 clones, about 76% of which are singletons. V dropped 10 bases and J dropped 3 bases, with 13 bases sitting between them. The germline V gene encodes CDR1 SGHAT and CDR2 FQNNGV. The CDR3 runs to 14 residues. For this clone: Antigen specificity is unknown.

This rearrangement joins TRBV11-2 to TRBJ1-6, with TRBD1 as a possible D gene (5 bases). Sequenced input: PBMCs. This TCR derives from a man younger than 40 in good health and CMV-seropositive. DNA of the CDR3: TGTGCCATCACCCCAGACAGCTATAATTCACCCCTCCACTTT. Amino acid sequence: CAITPDSYNSPLHF.